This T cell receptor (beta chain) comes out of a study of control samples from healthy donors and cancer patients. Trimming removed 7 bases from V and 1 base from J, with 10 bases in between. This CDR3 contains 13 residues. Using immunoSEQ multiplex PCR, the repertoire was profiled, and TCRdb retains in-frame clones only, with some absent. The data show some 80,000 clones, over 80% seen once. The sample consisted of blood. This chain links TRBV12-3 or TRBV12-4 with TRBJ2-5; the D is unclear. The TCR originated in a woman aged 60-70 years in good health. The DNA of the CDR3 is TGTGCCAGCACCCTCCAGGCCCAAGAGACCCAGTACTTC. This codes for CASTLQAQETQYF.